This T cell receptor beta chain originates from a study of blood T cell repertoires in COVID-19. This clone was counted only a few times. The V and J ends lost 0 bases and 2 bases, in that order; junction bases with no gene match: 7. There are 18 residues in the CDR3. Germline loops: CDR1 WSHSY, CDR2 SAAADI. Profiled with immunoSEQ multiplex PCR; TCRdb holds only in-frame clones, not every one. The sample contains hundreds of thousands of clones, about 91% of which appear only once. Participants reported their clinical history, and cohort assignment relied on those reports. Recovery among Cohort 3 donors was established by two negative PCRs, clearance, or symptom resolution.

The rearrangement joins TRBV10-2 to TRBJ2-5, with TRBD2 matching 12 bases. This clonotype was obtained from a middle-aged woman who had recovered from COVID-19. Sample: PBMCs or T cells enriched from blood (not recorded which). CDR3 region: CASSESRWTSGEQETQYF. The CDR3 nucleotides are TGCGCCAGCAGTGAGTCGCGGTGGACTAGCGGGGAACAAGAGACCCAGTACTTC.